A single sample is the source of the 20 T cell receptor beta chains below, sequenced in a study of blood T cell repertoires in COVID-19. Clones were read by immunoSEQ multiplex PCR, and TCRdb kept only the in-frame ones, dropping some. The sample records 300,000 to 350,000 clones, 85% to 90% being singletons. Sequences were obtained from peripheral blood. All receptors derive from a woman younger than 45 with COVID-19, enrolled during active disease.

The CDR3 DNA reads as TGTGCCAGCAGCTTTAGCGGGAAAGAGACCCAGTACTTC. The encoded protein is CASSFSGKETQYF. This chain joins TRBV7-2 and TRBJ2-5, with TRBD2 matching over 8 bases. This CDR3 has 13 amino acids. The J segment lost 3 bases and the V segment lost 3 bases, leaving 0 bases of the junction unmatched. The germline CDR1 and CDR2 sequences are SGHTA and FQGNSA.

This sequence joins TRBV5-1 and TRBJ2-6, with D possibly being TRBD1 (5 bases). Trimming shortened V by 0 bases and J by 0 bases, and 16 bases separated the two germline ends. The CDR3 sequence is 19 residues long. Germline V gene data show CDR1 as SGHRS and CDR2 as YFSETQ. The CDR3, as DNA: TGCGCCAGCAGCTTGGACCCAGGGCTATCCAGCTCTGGGGCCAACGTCCTGACTTTC. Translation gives CASSLDPGLSSSGANVLTF.

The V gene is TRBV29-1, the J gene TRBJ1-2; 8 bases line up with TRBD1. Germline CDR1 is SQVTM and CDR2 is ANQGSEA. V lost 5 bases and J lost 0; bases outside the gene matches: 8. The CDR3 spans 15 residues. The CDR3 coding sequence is TGCAGCGTTTATTGGACAGGGACTGCTAACTATGGCTACACCTTC. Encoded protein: CSVYWTGTANYGYTF.

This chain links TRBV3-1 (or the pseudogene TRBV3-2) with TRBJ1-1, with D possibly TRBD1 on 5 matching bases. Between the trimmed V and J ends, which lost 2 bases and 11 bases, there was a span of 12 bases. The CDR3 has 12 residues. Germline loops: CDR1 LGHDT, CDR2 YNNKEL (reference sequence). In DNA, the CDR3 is TGTGCCAGCAGCCAACAAGGGGTGGTTGCTTTCTTT. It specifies CASSQQGVVAFF.

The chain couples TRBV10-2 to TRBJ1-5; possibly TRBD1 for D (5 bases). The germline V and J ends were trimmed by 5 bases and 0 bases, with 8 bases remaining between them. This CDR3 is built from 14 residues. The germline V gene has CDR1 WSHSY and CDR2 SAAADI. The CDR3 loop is CASSQTDSNQPQHF. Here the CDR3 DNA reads TGCGCCAGCAGTCAGACAGATAGCAATCAGCCCCAGCATTTT.

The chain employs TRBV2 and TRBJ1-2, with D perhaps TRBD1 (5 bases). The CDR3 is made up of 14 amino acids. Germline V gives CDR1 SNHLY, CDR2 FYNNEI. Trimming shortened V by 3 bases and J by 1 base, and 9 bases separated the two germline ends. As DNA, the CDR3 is TGTGCCAGCAGTGATCAGGGAATTAACTATGGCTACACCTTC. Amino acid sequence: CASSDQGINYGYTF.

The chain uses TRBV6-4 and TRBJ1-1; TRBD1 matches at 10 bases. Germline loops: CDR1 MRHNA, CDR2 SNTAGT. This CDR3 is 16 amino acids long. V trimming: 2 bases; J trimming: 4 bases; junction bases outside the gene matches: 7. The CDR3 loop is CASSDRTGGGSTEAFF. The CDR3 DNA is TGTGCCAGCAGTGACAGGACAGGGGGTGGGAGCACTGAAGCTTTCTTT.

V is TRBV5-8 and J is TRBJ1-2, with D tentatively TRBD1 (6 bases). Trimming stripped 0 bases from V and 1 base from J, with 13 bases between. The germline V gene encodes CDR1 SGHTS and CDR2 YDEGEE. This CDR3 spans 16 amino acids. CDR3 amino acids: CASSLESQGINYGYTF. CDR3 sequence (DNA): TGTGCCAGCAGCTTGGAATCCCAGGGGATTAACTATGGCTACACCTTC.

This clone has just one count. The CDR3 reads CASSFVGGSETQYF. The CDR3 bases are TGCGCCAGCAGCTTCGTCGGGGGATCAGAGACCCAGTACTTC. The V and J genes are TRBV5-1 and TRBJ2-5, with TRBD2 as a possible D gene (6 bases). Germline CDR1 is SGHRS and CDR2 is YFSETQ. This CDR3 has 14 amino acids. The germline V and J ends were trimmed by 2 bases and 4 bases, with 12 bases remaining between them.

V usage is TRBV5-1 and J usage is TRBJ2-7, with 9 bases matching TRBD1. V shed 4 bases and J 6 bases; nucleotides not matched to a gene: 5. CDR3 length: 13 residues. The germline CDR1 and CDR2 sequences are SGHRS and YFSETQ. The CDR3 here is CASSILGQGEQYF. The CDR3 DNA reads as TGCGCCAGCAGCATACTGGGACAGGGCGAGCAGTACTTC.

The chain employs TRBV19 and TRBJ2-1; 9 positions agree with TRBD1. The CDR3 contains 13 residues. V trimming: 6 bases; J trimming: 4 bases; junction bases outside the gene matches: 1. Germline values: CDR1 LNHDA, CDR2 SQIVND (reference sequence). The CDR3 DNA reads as TGTGCCAGTAGGGGACAGGGATACAATGAGCAGTTCTTC. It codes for CASRGQGYNEQFF.

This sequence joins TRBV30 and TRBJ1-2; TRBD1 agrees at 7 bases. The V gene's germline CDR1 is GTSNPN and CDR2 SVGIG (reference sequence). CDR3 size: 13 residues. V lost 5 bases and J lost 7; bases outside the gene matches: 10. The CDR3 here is CAWLKTGSGGYTF. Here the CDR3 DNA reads TGTGCCTGGTTAAAGACAGGGTCGGGTGGCTACACCTTC. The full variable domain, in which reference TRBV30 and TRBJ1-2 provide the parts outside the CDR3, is SQTIHQWPATLVQPVGSPLSLECTVEGTSNPNLYWYRQAAGRGLQLLFYSVGIGQISSEVPQNLSASRPQDRQFILSSKKLLLSDSGFYLCAWLKTGSGGYTFGSGTRLTVV.

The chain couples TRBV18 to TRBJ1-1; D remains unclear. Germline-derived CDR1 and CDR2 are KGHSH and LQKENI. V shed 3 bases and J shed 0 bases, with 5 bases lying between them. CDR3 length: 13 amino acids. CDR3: CASSPSMNTEAFF. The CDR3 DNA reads TGTGCCAGCTCACCCAGTATGAACACTGAAGCTTTCTTT.

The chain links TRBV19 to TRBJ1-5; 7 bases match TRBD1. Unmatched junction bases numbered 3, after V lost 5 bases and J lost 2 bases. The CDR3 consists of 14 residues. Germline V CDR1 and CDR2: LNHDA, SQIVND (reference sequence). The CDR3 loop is CASSQQGGNQPQHF. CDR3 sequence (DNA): TGTGCCAGTAGTCAGCAGGGGGGCAATCAGCCCCAGCATTTT.

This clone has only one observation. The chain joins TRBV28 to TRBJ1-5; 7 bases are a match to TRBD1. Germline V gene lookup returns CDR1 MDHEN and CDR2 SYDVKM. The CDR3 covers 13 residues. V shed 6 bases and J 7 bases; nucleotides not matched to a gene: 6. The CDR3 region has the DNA TGTGCCAGCAGGAAAACAGGGGACCAGCCCCAGCATTTT. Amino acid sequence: CASRKTGDQPQHF.

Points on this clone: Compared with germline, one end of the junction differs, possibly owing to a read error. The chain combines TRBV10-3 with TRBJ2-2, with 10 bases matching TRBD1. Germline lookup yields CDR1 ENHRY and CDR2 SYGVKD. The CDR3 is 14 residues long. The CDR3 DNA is TGTGCTATCAAGGGGACAGGGGACACCGGGGAGCTGTTTTTT. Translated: CAIKGTGDTGELFF.

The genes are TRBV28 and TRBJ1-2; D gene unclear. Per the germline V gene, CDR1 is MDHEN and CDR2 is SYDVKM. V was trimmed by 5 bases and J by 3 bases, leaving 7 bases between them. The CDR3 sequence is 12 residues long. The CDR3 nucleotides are TGTGCCAGCAGTGAGGTTGACTATGGCTACACCTTC. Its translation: CASSEVDYGYTF.

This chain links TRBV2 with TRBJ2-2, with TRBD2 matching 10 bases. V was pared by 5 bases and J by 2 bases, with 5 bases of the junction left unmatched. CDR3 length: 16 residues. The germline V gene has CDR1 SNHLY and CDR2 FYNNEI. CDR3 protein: CASSPTSGVNTGELFF. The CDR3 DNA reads TGTGCCAGCAGTCCCACTAGCGGGGTTAACACCGGGGAGCTGTTTTTT. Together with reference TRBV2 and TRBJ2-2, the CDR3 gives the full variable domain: EPEVTQTPSHQVTQMGQEVILRCVPISNHLYFYWYRQILGQKVEFLVSFYNNEISEKSEIFDDQFSVERPDGSNFTLKIRSTKLEDSAMYFCASSPTSGVNTGELFFGEGSRLTVL.

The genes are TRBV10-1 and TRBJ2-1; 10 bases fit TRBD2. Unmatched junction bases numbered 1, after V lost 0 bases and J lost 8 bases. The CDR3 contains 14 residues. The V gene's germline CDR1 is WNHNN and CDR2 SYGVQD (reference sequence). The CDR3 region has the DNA TGCGCCAGCAGTGAGTCGCTAGCGGGAGATGAGCAGTTCTTC. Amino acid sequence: CASSESLAGDEQFF.

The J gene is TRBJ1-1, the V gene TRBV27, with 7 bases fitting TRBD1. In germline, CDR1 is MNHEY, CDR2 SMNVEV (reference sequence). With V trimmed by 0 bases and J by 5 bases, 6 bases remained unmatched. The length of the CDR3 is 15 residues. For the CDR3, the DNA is TGTGCCAGCAGTTTATCTACACAGGGGAGGACTGAAGCTTTCTTT. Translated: CASSLSTQGRTEAFF.